These 9 T cell receptor beta chains were sequenced from one sample in a study of Graves' ophthalmopathy and Graves' hyperthyroidism. Amplification of the TCR beta CDR3 regions used RNA transcripts (as template). An initial RT-PCR round employing HTBI primers preceded a second-round multiplex PCR. Each CDR3 protein is one row after TCRdb ran MiXCR on the multiplex PCR reads. This repertoire shows approximately 380,000 distinct CDR3 sequences, over 20% found once; its top ten account for more than 2.5%. Sequencing used peripheral blood. These receptors all stem from a woman aged 18-30 years with stable Graves' hyperthyroidism.

This clonotype was detected many times. The chain links TRBV24-1 to TRBJ1-5; D gene ambiguous. Germline V gene lookup returns CDR1 KGHDR and CDR2 SFDVKD. V lost 5 bases, J lost 5 bases, and 12 bases lay in between. This CDR3 is 14 amino acids long. The CDR3 spells CATSGRHLDQPQHF. In nucleotides, the CDR3 is TGTGCCACCAGTGGTAGACACCTAGATCAGCCCCAGCATTTT.

This clonotype was counted at least ten times. The chain joins TRBV6-1 to TRBJ1-2; possible D gene TRBD1, 5 bases. Trimming took off 0 bases at V and 7 bases at J, with 12 bases between the two ends. CDR3 length: 14 amino acids. Germline V gives CDR1 MNHNS, CDR2 SASEGT. The CDR3 region has the DNA TGTGCCAGCAGTGAAGCGGGAGGGGCACGTGGCTACACCTTC. Its protein is CASSEAGGARGYTF.

This clonotype was detected a few times. The chain carries TRBV6-1 and TRBJ1-2; perhaps TRBD1 as D (6 bases). CDR1 and CDR2 from the germline V gene are MNHNS and SASEGT. The CDR3 loop spans 12 amino acids. V dropped 8 bases and J dropped 2 bases, with 9 bases sitting between them. The CDR3 sequence: CASGGRNYGYTF. The CDR3 DNA reads TGTGCCAGCGGGGGGCGGAACTATGGCTACACCTTC.

In this sample, this clonotype turned up many times. The J gene is TRBJ1-5, the V gene TRBV28; 8 bases are shared with TRBD1. Trimming took 4 bases from V and 10 from J; bases not matched to a gene: 6. CDR1 is MDHEN and CDR2 is SYDVKM in the germline V gene. The CDR3 covers 13 residues. The CDR3 here is CASSSGQGIPQHF. CDR3 in DNA: TGTGCCAGCAGTTCCGGACAGGGAATCCCCCAGCATTTT.

This clonotype was seen ten or more times. The gene calls are TRBV5-1 and TRBJ1-2; no clear D gene. Trimming cost V 3 bases and J 2 bases, with 11 bases left between them. CDR1 SGHRS and CDR2 YFSETQ come from the germline V gene. The CDR3 is made up of 14 amino acids. The DNA of the CDR3 is TGCGCCAGCAGCTGGGCATCGGTGAACTATGGCTACACCTTC. This translates into CASSWASVNYGYTF.

This clonotype has a count of ten or more. The rearrangement uses TRBV2 and TRBJ1-6, with 7 bases lining up with TRBD1. This CDR3 comprises 15 residues. CDR1 is SNHLY and CDR2 is FYNNEI in the germline V gene. With V trimmed by 10 bases and J by 7 bases, 13 bases remained unmatched. The chain's CDR3 is CAIQETGYGNSPLHF. The CDR3 bases are TGTGCCATCCAGGAGACAGGGTACGGGAATTCACCCCTCCACTTT.

V gene TRBV19 combines with J gene TRBJ2-7; D is ambiguous. Germline CDR1 is LNHDA and CDR2 is SQIVND (reference sequence). V was pared by 6 bases and J by 4 bases, with 16 bases between. The CDR3 loop spans 14 amino acids. The CDR3: CASSYRANSYEQYF. The CDR3 coding sequence is TGTGCCAGTAGCTACCGGGCGAATTCTTACGAGCAGTACTTC.

This clonotype was counted ten times or more. This rearrangement joins TRBV7-2 to TRBJ2-1; D gene unclear. The germline gives CDR1 SGHTA, CDR2 FQGNSA. CDR3 length equals 12 residues. The V end was cut by 4 bases, the J end by 4 bases, with 5 bases between. The CDR3, as DNA: TGTGCCAGCAGCTCCCTATACAATGAGCAGTTCTTC. Residues: CASSSLYNEQFF.

The rearrangement links TRBV4-2 to TRBJ1-1; 8 positions agree with TRBD1. Germline CDR1 reads LGHNA; CDR2 reads YNFKEQ. The CDR3 has 17 residues. The J segment lost 0 bases and the V segment lost 4 bases, leaving 10 bases of the junction unmatched. CDR3 in amino acids: CASSPRDRSLMNTEAFF. The CDR3 DNA follows: TGTGCCAGCAGCCCCCGGGACAGGAGCCTTATGAACACTGAAGCTTTCTTT.